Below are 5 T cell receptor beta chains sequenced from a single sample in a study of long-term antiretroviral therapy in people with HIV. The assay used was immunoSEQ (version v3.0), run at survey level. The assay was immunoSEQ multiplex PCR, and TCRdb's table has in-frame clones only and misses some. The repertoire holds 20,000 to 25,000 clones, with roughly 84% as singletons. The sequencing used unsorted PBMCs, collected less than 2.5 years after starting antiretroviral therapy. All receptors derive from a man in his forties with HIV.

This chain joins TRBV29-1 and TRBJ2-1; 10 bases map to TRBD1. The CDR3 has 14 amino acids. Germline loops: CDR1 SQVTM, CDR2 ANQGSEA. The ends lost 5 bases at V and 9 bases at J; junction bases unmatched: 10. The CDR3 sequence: CSVPTGQGTGEQFF. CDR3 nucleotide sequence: TGCAGCGTTCCGACGGGACAGGGGACCGGTGAGCAGTTCTTC.

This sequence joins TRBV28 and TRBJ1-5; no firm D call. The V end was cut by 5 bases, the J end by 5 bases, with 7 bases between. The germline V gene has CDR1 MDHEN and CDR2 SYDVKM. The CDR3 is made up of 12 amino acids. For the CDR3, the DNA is TGTGCCAGCAGTGGGCCCTATCAGCCCCAGCATTTT. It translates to CASSGPYQPQHF.

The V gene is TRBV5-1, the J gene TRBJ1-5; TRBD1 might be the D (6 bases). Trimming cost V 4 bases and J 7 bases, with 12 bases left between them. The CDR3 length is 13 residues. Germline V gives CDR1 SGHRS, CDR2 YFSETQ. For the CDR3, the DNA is TGCGCCAGCAGCGTTACAGGGAACCAGCCCCAGCATTTT. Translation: CASSVTGNQPQHF.

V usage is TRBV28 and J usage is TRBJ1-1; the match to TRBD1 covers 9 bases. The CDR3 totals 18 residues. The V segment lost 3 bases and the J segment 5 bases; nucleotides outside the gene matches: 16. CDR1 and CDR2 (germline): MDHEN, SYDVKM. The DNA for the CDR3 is TGTGCCAGCAGTTTTTCCCAAAGATGGGACAGGGCGAGGACTGAAGCTTTCTTT. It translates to CASSFSQRWDRARTEAFF. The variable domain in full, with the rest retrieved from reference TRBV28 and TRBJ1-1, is DVKVTQSSRYLVKRTGEKVFLECVQDMDHENMFWYRQDPGLGLRLIYFSYDVKMKEKGDIPEGYSVSREKKERFSLILESASTNQTSMYLCASSFSQRWDRARTEAFFGQGTRLTVV.

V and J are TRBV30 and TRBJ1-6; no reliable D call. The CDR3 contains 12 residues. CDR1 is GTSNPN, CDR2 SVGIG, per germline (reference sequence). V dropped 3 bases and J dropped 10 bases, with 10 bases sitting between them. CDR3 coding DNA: TGTGCCTGGAGCGGATATTCGTCACCCCTCCACTTT. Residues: CAWSGYSSPLHF.